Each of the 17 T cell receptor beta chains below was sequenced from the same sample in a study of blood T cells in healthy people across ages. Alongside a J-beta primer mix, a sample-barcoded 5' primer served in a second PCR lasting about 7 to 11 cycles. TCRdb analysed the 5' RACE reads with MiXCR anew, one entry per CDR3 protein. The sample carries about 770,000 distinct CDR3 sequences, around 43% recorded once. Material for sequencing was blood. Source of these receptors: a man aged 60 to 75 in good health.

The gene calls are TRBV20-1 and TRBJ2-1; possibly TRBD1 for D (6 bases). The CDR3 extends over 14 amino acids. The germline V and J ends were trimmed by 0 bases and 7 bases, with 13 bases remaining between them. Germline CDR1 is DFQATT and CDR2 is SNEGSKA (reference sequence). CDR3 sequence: CSARDFTGKNEQFF. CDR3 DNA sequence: TGCAGTGCTAGAGATTTCACAGGGAAGAATGAGCAGTTCTTC.

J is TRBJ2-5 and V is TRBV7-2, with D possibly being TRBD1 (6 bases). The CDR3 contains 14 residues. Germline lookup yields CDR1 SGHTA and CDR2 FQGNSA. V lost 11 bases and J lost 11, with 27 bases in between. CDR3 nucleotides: TGTGCCGGACACAGTGGGGGCTCCTACAATGAGCAGTACTTC. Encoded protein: CAGHSGGSYNEQYF.

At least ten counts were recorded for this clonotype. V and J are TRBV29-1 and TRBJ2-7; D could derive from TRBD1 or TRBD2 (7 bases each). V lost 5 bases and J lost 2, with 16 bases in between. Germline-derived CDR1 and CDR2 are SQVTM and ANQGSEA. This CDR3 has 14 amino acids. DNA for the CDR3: TGCAGCGTTCTGACCAGGGGGGGGACCTACGAGCAGTACTTC. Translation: CSVLTRGGTYEQYF.

CDR3: CASSRYSGGESSYNEQFF. The DNA for the CDR3 is TGCGCCAGCAGCCGGTATAGCGGGGGGGAAAGCTCCTACAATGAGCAGTTCTTC. V usage is TRBV4-1 and J usage is TRBJ2-1; 11 positions agree with TRBD2. V shed 4 bases, J shed 0 bases, and the junction held 8 bases outside the gene matches. The CDR3 sequence is 18 residues long. Germline V gives CDR1 MGHRA, CDR2 YSYEKL.

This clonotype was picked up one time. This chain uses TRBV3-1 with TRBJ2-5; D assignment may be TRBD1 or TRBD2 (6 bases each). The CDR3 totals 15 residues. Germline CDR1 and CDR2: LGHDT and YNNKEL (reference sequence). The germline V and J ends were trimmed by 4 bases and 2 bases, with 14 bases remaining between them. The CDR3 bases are TGTGCCAGCAGCCGTATCACAGGGAGGCAAGAGACCCAGTACTTC. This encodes CASSRITGRQETQYF.

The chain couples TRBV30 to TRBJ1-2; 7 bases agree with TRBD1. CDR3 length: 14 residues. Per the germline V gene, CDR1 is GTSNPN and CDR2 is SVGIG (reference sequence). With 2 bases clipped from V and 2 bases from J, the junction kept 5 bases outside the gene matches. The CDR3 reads CAWSWNRGNYGYTF. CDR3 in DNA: TGTGCCTGGAGTTGGAACAGGGGCAACTATGGCTACACCTTC.

This CDR3 is CASSRNSANYGYTF. The CDR3 DNA sequence: TGTGCCAGCAGCCGAAACTCAGCCAACTATGGCTACACCTTC. The V gene is TRBV3-1, the J gene TRBJ1-2; D remains unclear. Germline V CDR1 and CDR2: LGHDT, YNNKEL (reference sequence). The CDR3 runs to 14 residues. V was clipped by 4 bases and J by 2 bases, with 11 bases between them.

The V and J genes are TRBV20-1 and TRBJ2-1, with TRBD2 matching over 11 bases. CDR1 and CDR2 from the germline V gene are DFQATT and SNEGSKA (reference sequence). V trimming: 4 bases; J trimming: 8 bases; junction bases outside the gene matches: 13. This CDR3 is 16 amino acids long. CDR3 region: CSAKKQTSGVFYEQFF. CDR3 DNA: TGCAGTGCTAAAAAACAGACTAGCGGGGTTTTCTATGAGCAGTTCTTC.

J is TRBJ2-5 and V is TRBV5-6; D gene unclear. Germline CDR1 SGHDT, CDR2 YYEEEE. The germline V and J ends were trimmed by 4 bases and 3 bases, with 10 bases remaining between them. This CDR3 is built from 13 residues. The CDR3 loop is CASSVSLKETQYF. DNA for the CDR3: TGTGCCAGCAGCGTAAGTTTGAAAGAGACCCAGTACTTC. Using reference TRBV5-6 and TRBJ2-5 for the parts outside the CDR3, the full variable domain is DAGVTQSPTHLIKTRGQQVTLRCSPKSGHDTVSWYQQALGQGPQFIFQYYEEEERQRGNFPDRFSGHQFPNYSSELNVNALLLGDSALYLCASSVSLKETQYFGPGTRLLVL.

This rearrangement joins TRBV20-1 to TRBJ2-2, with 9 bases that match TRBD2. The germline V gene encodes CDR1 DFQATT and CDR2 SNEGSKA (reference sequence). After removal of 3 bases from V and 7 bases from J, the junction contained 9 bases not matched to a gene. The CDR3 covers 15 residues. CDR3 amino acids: CSASRASGANGELFF. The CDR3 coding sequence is TGCAGTGCTAGCCGGGCTAGCGGGGCTAACGGGGAGCTGTTTTTT.

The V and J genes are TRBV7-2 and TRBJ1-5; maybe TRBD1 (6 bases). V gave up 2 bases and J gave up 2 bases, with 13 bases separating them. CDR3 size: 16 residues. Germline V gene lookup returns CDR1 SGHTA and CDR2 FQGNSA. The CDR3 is CASSLTGGGGNQPQHF. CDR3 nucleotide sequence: TGTGCCAGCAGCTTAACTGGCGGGGGCGGCAATCAGCCCCAGCATTTT.

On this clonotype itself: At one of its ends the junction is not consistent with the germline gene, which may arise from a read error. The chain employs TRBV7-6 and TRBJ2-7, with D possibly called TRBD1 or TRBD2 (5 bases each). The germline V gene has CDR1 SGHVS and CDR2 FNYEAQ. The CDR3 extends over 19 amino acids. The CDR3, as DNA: TGTGCCAGCAGCCTAGCTCCACCTTCAGGGAGACCCAGCTCCTACGAGCAGTACTTC. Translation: CASSLAPPSGRPSSYEQYF.

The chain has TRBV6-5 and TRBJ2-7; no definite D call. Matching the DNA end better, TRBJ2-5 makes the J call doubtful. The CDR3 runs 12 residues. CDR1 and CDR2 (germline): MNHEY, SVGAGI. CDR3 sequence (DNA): TGTGCCAGCAGCCACACCACGGAGACCCAGTACTTC. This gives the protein CASSHTTETQYF.

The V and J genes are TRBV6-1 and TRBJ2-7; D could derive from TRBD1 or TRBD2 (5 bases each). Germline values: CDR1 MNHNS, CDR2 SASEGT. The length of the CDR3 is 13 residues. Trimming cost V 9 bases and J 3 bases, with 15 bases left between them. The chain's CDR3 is CARDGARYYEQYF. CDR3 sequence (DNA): TGTGCCAGAGACGGGGCTAGATACTACGAGCAGTACTTC.

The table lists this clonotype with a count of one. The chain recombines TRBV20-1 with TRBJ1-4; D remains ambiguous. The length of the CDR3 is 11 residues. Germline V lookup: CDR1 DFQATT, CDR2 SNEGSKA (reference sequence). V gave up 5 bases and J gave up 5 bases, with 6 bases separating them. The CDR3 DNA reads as TGCAGTGCTGAATTAAATGAAAAACTGTTTTTT. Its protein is CSAELNEKLFF.

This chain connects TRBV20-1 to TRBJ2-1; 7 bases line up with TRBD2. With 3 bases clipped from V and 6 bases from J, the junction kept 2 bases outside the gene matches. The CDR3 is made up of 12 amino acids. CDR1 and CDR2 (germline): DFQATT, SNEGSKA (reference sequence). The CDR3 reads CSARGGVNEQFF. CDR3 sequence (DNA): TGCAGTGCTAGGGGAGGGGTCAATGAGCAGTTCTTC.

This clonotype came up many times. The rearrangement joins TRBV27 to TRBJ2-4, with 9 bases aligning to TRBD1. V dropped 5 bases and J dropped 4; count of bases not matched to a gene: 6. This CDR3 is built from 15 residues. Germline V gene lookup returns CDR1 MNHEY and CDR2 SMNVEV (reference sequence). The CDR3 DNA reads TGTGCCAGCAGTCCGCTGGGGACAGGGAAAAACATTCAGTACTTC. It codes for CASSPLGTGKNIQYF.